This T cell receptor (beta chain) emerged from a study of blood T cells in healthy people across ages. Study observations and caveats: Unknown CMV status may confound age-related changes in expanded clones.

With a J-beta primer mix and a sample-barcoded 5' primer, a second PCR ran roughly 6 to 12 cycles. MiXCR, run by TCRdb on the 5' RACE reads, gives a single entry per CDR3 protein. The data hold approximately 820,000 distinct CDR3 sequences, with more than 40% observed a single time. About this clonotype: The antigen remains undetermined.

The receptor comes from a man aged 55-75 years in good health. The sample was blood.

For the CDR3, the DNA is TGTGCCAGCACTCGACAGGGGCAGGACACTGAAGCTTTCTTT. Translated: CASTRQGQDTEAFF. The chain combines TRBV6-6 with TRBJ1-1; 8 bases fit TRBD1. V was pared by 7 bases and J by 3 bases, with 7 bases of the junction left unmatched. This CDR3 has 14 residues. Germline lookup yields CDR1 MNHNY and CDR2 SVGAGI (reference sequence).